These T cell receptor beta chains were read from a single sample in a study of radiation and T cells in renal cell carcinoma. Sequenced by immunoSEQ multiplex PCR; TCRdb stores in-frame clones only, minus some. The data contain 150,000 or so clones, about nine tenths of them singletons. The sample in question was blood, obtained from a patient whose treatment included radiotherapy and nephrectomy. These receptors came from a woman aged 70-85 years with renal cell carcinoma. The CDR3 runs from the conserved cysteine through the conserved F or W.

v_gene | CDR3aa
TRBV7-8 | CASSLGQNLYGYTF
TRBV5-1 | CASSGTGGQETQYF
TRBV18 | CASSPQARDRGYNEQFF
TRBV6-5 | CASSYRDRGPYEQYF
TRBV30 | CAWSWLGQPNYGYTF
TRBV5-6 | CASSFYRTYNEQFF
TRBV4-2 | CASSQTGPRNTEAFF
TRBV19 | CASSIGGRGGTDTQYF
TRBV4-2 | CASSQGTTTGELFF
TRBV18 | CASSPGGQGSSPLHF
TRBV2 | CASTGLAGSETQYF
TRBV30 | CAWSQGQPTNYGYTF
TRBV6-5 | CASRKGVSYGPQHF
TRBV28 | CASMGDTQYF
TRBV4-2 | CASSQAVPADYEQYF
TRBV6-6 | CASRTSGGVETQYF
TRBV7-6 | CASSLDAGGSYNEQFF
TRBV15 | CATSRDPGDETQYF
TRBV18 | CASSPGHKYEQYF
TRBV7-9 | CASSLDTGELFF
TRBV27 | CASSLRASSYFQETQYF
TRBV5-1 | CASSLISGSNNEQFF
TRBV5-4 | CASSPGQSANYGYTF
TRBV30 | CAWSRGGTGNNSPLHF
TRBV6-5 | CASSYFGGTPETQYF